Below are 9 T cell receptor beta chains sequenced from a single sample in a study of T cells in women clearing cervical HPV infection. The repertoire was sequenced with immunoSEQ multiplex PCR; TCRdb's copy has only in-frame clones and lacks some. The table counts approximately 35,000 clones; roughly 3.7% lies in the top ten. Sequences were obtained from blood buffy coat. The receptors stem from a woman between 18 and 75 years old with a cervical HPV16 infection that either progressed to CIN3+ or cleared (not recorded which).

In regard to this clone: The read ends 3 residues early relative to the CDR3; the germline J gene fills the gap. The chain has TRBV30 and TRBJ1-5; perhaps TRBD1 as D (5 bases). V was clipped by 2 bases and J by 2 bases, with 13 bases between them. The CDR3 has 15 residues. Looked up from germline, CDR1 is GTSNPN and CDR2 is SVGIG (reference sequence). CDR3 DNA, as far as it was read: TGTGCCTGGAGTAGTACCGGGGGTGGCAATCAGCCC. It specifies CAWSSTGGGNQP. The whole CDR3 sequence reads CAWSSTGGGNQPQHF. Drawing the rest from reference TRBV30 and TRBJ1-5, the complete variable domain is SQTIHQWPATLVQPVGSPLSLECTVEGTSNPNLYWYRQAAGRGLQLLFYSVGIGQISSEVPQNLSASRPQDRQFILSSKKLLLSDSGFYLCAWSSTGGGNQPQHFGDGTRLSIL.

As to this clone: The read ends 3 residues early relative to the CDR3; the germline J gene fills the gap. The rearrangement links TRBV7-6 to TRBJ2-1; 10 bases fit TRBD2. CDR1 SGHVS and CDR2 FNYEAQ come from the germline V gene. The CDR3 is made up of 15 amino acids. V lost 2 bases to trimming and J lost 6 bases; unmatched junction nucleotides: 4. The CDR3: CASSLWVAGGNEQFF. The covered CDR3 bases are TGTGCCAGCAGCTTATGGGTAGCGGGAGGCAATGAG. Looking up the rest from reference TRBV7-6 and TRBJ2-1 gives the full variable domain: GAGVSQSPRYKVTKRGQDVALRCDPISGHVSLYWYRQALGQGPEFLTYFNYEAQQDKSGLPNDRFSAERPEGSISTLTIQRTEQRDSAMYRCASSLWVAGGNEQFFGPGTRLTVL.

Worth noting for this clone: The read halts 3 residues ahead of the CDR3 end, with the missing end drawn from the germline J gene. The gene calls are TRBV18 and TRBJ2-5, with 8 bases lining up with TRBD2. The CDR3 extends over 15 amino acids. Germline trimming cut 4 bases from V and 4 bases from J; bases unmatched to any gene: 8. Germline values: CDR1 KGHSH, CDR2 LQKENI. The CDR3 bases that were read are TGTGCCAGCTCACTGAGCGGGAGCCACGGAGAGACC. It translates to CASSLSGSHGET. Given in full, the CDR3 is CASSLSGSHGETQYF.

With respect to this clone: The read comes to an end 3 residues before the CDR3 does, leaving the germline J gene to fill in the end. The chain recombines TRBV20-1 with TRBJ2-7, with TRBD2 matching 9 bases. There are 17 residues in the CDR3. The germline gives CDR1 DFQATT, CDR2 SNEGSKA (reference sequence). After removal of 0 bases from V and 6 bases from J, the junction contained 15 bases not matched to a gene. The part of the CDR3 DNA that was read is TGCAGTGCTAGAGACCGGAAAGGTCTAGCGGGATTCGGCGAG. It codes for CSARDRKGLAGFGE. The entire CDR3 protein is CSARDRKGLAGFGEQYF.

Comment on this clone: The read terminates 3 residues ahead of where the CDR3 ends, so the germline J gene completes it. The V call is TRBV6-2 or TRBV6-3, the J call TRBJ1-5; 7 bases agree with TRBD1. J gave up 4 bases and V 7 bases, and 7 bases lay outside the gene matches. CDR3 length equals 14 residues. Per the germline V gene, CDR1 is MNHEY and CDR2 is SVGEGT. This CDR3 reads CASTYRDRNQPQHF. The CDR3 bases that were read are TGTGCCAGCACGTACCGGGACAGAAATCAGCCC.

As for this clone: The read falls 3 residues short of the CDR3 end, and the missing part is taken from the germline J gene. The V gene is TRBV5-1, the J gene TRBJ2-5; possibly TRBD1 for D (6 bases). Germline V gene sequence: CDR1 SGHRS, CDR2 YFSETQ. The CDR3 has 16 amino acids. Trimming cost V 1 base and J 1 base, with 14 bases left between them. Partial CDR3 DNA: TGCGCCAGCAGCTTGTTGTTGGACAGTCCCCAAGAGACC. Protein product: CASSLLLDSPQET. The complete CDR3 sequence is CASSLLLDSPQETQYF.

A note on this clone: The read is 3 residues too short to cover the CDR3 end, so that end is filled in from the germline J gene. The J gene is TRBJ2-3, the V gene TRBV30; a weak D match, TRBD2 (5 bases). V lost 4 bases to trimming and J lost 0 bases, with 11 bases between them. The CDR3 contains 14 residues. Germline CDR1 and CDR2: GTSNPN and SVGIG (reference sequence). The part of the CDR3 DNA that was read is TGTGCCTGGACGGGCGGGCTTAGCACAGATACG. As protein: CAWTGGLSTDT. Given in full, the CDR3 is CAWTGGLSTDTQYF.

In the case of this clone: The read gets to within 3 residues of the CDR3 end, and the germline J gene fills in the rest. This chain uses TRBV20-1 with TRBJ2-4; 11 nucleotides agree with TRBD2. The length of the CDR3 is 16 residues. CDR1 and CDR2 from the germline V gene are DFQATT and SNEGSKA (reference sequence). V gave up 5 bases and J gave up 0 bases; unmatched junction bases: 6. CDR3 bases read: TGCAGTGCTTCGGGACTAGCGGTTCTAGCCAAAAACATT. Translation gives CSASGLAVLAKNI. The CDR3 in its entirety is CSASGLAVLAKNIQYF.

Turning to this clone: The read is 3 residues too short to cover the CDR3 end, so that end is filled in from the germline J gene. This sequence joins TRBV6-2 or TRBV6-3 and TRBJ2-2; D ambiguous. Germline V gene lookup returns CDR1 MNHEY and CDR2 SVGEGT. The CDR3 is made up of 16 amino acids. Trimming took 2 bases from V and 2 from J, leaving 12 bases between them. The CDR3 protein is CASSYAQEKNTGELFF. CDR3 bases read: TGTGCCAGCAGTTACGCCCAGGAGAAAAACACCGGGGAG.